The rows below give T cell receptor beta chains drawn from one sample of a study of blood T cell repertoires in COVID-19. Produced via immunoSEQ multiplex PCR; TCRdb's table is partial and in-frame only. The sample yields approximately 190,000 clones, under 90% seen once. Sequencing input: peripheral blood. The receptors were sampled from a man aged 25-40 years with active or convalescent COVID-19. Each CDR3 is given with its conserved first and last residue. D genes are given only for firm matches. The size entry is marked missing in some rows and otherwise reads once, few, many or a size class.

abundance,j_gene,d_gene,v_gene,CDR3nt,CDR3aa
-,TRBJ1-2,-,TRBV4-3,TGCGCCAGCAGGCAGAGGGTGGGTGGCTACACCTTC,CASRQRVGGYTF
few,TRBJ2-7,TRBD1,TRBV7-9,TGTGCCAGCAGCCCTACTCTGACAGGGCGGGACGAGCAGTACTTC,CASSPTLTGRDEQYF
-,TRBJ2-1,TRBD1,TRBV15,TGTGCCACCAGCAGAGATCCCGGGACAGGGCGTGAGCAGTTCTTC,CATSRDPGTGREQFF
once,TRBJ2-1,-,TRBV5-1,TGCGCCAGCAGCTTGGAGGGGACTTACAATGAGCAGTTCTTC,CASSLEGTYNEQFF
-,TRBJ2-2,-,TRBV7-9,TGTGCCAGCAGCTTATCTGGTCATGCGACCGGGGAGCTGTTTTTT,CASSLSGHATGELFF
-,TRBJ2-7,TRBD2,TRBV5-6,TGTGCCAGCAGAAGTGGCGCCGCGGGAGCCCAGGAGCAGTACTTC,CASRSGAAGAQEQYF
once,TRBJ2-1,TRBD2,TRBV6-2/TRBV6-3,TGTGCCAGCAGTCTAGCGGGAGTAAGTAGTGAGCAGTTCTTC,CASSLAGVSSEQFF
-,TRBJ2-1,-,TRBV19,TGTGCCAGTAGTATAGCCGCGGGAAACTCCTACAATGAGCAGTTCTTC,CASSIAAGNSYNEQFF
-,TRBJ1-2,-,TRBV28,TGTGCCAGCAGTTTACTCAGTAACCCCTATGGCTACACCTTC,CASSLLSNPYGYTF
-,TRBJ1-1,TRBD1,TRBV2,TGTGCCAGCAGGATATTCCGGGACAGGGTGTTGAACACTGAAGCTTTCTTT,CASRIFRDRVLNTEAFF
-,TRBJ1-2,-,TRBV27,TGTGCCAGCAGCGGGGGGCCCTATGGCTACACCTTC,CASSGGPYGYTF
-,TRBJ1-2,TRBD1,TRBV7-9,TGTGCCAGCAGCCTAACCGGGACAGATCGCTACACCTTC,CASSLTGTDRYTF
-,TRBJ2-2,TRBD2,TRBV6-2/TRBV6-3,TGTGCCAGCAGCCCCGGGACTAGCGGGCCCACCGGGGAGCTGTTTTTT,CASSPGTSGPTGELFF
-,TRBJ2-2,-,TRBV7-9,TGTGCCAGCAGCTTACCGGTTACCGGGGAGCTGTTTTTT,CASSLPVTGELFF
-,TRBJ2-2,TRBD2,TRBV9,TGTGCCAGCAGCGTAGACGAGGGACTAGCGGGAGATACCGGGGAGCTGTTTTTT,CASSVDEGLAGDTGELFF
-,TRBJ2-7,TRBD1,TRBV24-1,TGTGCCACCAGTGCCGGGGCAGGGGGCTCCTACGAGCAGTACTTC,CATSAGAGGSYEQYF
-,TRBJ1-6,TRBD1,TRBV2,TGTGCCAGCACTTGGACAGGGACGAATTCACCCCTCCACTTT,CASTWTGTNSPLHF
-,TRBJ1-5,-,TRBV10-2,TGCGCCAGCAGTGAGTCCCCGGGGAATCAGCCCCAGCATTTT,CASSESPGNQPQHF
-,TRBJ1-1,-,TRBV7-6,TGTGCCAGCAGCCAAATGGGGGGGGGAGCTTTCTTT,CASSQMGGGAFF
-,TRBJ2-7,-,TRBV28,TGTGCCAGCAGTTTGCGGAGGGACTCCTACGAGCAGTACTTC,CASSLRRDSYEQYF
-,TRBJ1-2,TRBD1,TRBV18,TGTGCCAGCTCACCTGAGGGACAGGGGGACTATGGCTACACCTTC,CASSPEGQGDYGYTF
few,TRBJ1-1,-,TRBV10-1,TGCGCCAGCAGTGAGTATGAGGGATTGAACACTGAAGCTTTCTTT,CASSEYEGLNTEAFF
-,TRBJ2-7,TRBD1,TRBV4-1,TGCGCCAGCAGCCCTGACTGGGCGGCAGGGGGCTCCTACGAGCAGTACTTC,CASSPDWAAGGSYEQYF
-,TRBJ2-2,TRBD1,TRBV19,TGTGCCAGTAGTATTAGGCAGGGACAGGGCTCCGGGGAGCTGTTTTTT,CASSIRQGQGSGELFF
-,TRBJ1-4,TRBD1,TRBV5-6,TGTGCCAGCAGCCCCCCGGGACAGGGGGCGGAAAAACTGTTTTTT,CASSPPGQGAEKLFF
once,TRBJ1-1,-,TRBV19,TGTGCCAGTAGTAAGGCCAGGGTGAACACTGAAGCTTTCTTT,CASSKARVNTEAFF
-,TRBJ2-5,-,TRBV12-3/TRBV12-4,TGTGCCACCTCACCCAGCAGGGTGGAGACCCAGTACTTC,CATSPSRVETQYF
-,TRBJ2-1,TRBD2,TRBV29-1,TGCAGCGTTGAAGATGGGCGGGGGGGACCATCGGATGAGCAGTTCTTC,CSVEDGRGGPSDEQFF
once,TRBJ2-3,-,TRBV28,TGTGCCAGCAGTTTTTCGACACGCACAGATACGCAGTATTTT,CASSFSTRTDTQYF
-,TRBJ2-1,-,TRBV5-1,TGCGCCAGCCAAAGGGGTAGTAGTGAGCAGTTCTTC,CASQRGSSEQFF
-,TRBJ2-1,TRBD2,TRBV5-1,TGCGCCAGCAGCACCCTGACCAGCGGGAGCAACGAGCAGTTCTTC,CASSTLTSGSNEQFF
once,TRBJ1-5,-,TRBV3-1/TRBV3-2,TGTGCCAGCAGCCCCTCAACAGGGAATCAGCCCCAGCATTTT,CASSPSTGNQPQHF
-,TRBJ1-5,TRBD1,TRBV6-5,TGTGCCAGCAGGGGGACAGGACCCTCGCCCCAGCATTTT,CASRGTGPSPQHF
-,TRBJ1-2,TRBD1,TRBV29-1,TGCAGCGTTGAAGGCCTACCCGGGACAGCTCTCAACTATGGCTACACCTTC,CSVEGLPGTALNYGYTF
-,TRBJ1-6,TRBD1,TRBV3-1/TRBV3-2,TGTGCCAGCAGCCAAGAGACAGGGAAAGGTTCACCCCTCCACTTT,CASSQETGKGSPLHF
-,TRBJ1-5,-,TRBV10-3,TGTGCCACGTCCCCGGGTGCGGGGGCAATCGGCAATCAGCCCCAGCATTTT,CATSPGAGAIGNQPQHF
-,TRBJ2-5,TRBD1,TRBV11-3,TGTGCCAGCAGCGCGACAGGGGGCACCGAGACCCAGTACTTC,CASSATGGTETQYF